The sequence of this T cell receptor (beta chain) was determined in a study of T cell repertoires in cytomegalovirus infection. Study findings and constraints: Cumulative frequency (of public TCR beta family members) identified carriers of CMV plus the relevant HLA. There were HLA-C-restricted CMV-specific TCR beta clonotypes dominating the ex vivo response.

MiXCR, run by TCRdb on the reads, gives a single entry per CDR3 protein. In the table there are fewer than 550,000 distinct CDR3 sequences, roughly 30% of which are singletons. On this clonotype: What it binds is not known.

Sequencing used PBMCs. This TCR was recovered from a human donor in good health (CMV status not recorded). Some clones in this sample may be carry-over from other donors' samples.

Here the CDR3 DNA reads TGTGCCAGCAGCGAGGGACAGGGAATCAACAATGAGCAGTTCTTC. This translates into CASSEGQGINNEQFF. The chain couples TRBV9 to TRBJ2-1; 9 bases are shared with TRBD1. Germline V lookup: CDR1 SGDLS, CDR2 YYNGEE. V lost 3 bases, J lost 5 bases, and 6 bases stayed unmatched. This CDR3 spans 15 amino acids.